This T cell receptor beta chain comes out of a study of blood T cell repertoires in COVID-19. For the study at large: The study drew acute and convalescent COVID-19 samples from the United States, Italy and Spain. Nucleic acid was either cDNA or gDNA, and it came from T cells, B-cell-depleted T cells, or PBMCs.

Original data processing: Amplifying reference gene primers gave estimates of nucleated cell counts. Profiling relied on immunoSEQ multiplex PCR, and the TCRdb table lists in-frame clones only, not all of them. Clone size and the V and J calls come from that table; the DNA yielded D and trimming. Of roughly 130,000 clones listed, around 85% are singletons. Per germline, CDR1 MNHEY and CDR2 SMNVEV (reference sequence). Deletions cut 1 base from V and 0 bases from J, with 10 bases between. The CDR3 is 17 amino acids. The gene calls are TRBV27 and TRBJ1-6; D call uncertain. The sample comprised peripheral blood. The sequence was obtained from a woman aged 50 to 65 with acute or convalescent COVID-19. The CDR3 region is CASSLLAASSYNSPLHF. CDR3 sequence (DNA): TGTGCCAGCAGTTTATTGGCAGCGAGCTCCTATAATTCACCCCTCCACTTT.